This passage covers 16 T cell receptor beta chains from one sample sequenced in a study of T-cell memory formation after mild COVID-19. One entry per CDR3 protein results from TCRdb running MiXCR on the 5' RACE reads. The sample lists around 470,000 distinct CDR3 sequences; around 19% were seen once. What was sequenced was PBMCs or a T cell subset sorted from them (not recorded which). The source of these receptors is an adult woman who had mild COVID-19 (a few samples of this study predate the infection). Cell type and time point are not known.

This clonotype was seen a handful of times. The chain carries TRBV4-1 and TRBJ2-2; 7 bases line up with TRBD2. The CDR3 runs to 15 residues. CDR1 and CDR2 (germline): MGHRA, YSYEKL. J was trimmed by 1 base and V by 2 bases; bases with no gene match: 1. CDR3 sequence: CASSQTSENTGELFF. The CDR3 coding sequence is TGCGCCAGCAGCCAAACTAGCGAGAACACCGGGGAGCTGTTTTTT.

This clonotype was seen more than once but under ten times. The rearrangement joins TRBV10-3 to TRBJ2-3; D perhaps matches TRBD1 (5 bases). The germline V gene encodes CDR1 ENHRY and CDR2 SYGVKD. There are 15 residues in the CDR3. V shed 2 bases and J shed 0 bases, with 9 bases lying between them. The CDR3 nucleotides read TGTGCCATCAGTGAGGGACAAGTTAGCACAGATACGCAGTATTTT. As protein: CAISEGQVSTDTQYF.

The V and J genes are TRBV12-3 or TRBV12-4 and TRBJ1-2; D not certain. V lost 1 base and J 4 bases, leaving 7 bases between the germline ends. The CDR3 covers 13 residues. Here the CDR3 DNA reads TGTGCCAGCAGTTTAGGTCCGCCCTATGGCTACACCTTC. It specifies CASSLGPPYGYTF.

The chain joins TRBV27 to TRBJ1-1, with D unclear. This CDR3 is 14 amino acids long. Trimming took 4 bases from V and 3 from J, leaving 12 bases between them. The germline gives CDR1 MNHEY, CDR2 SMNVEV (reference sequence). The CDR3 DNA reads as TGTGCCAGCAGTTCCCGACGAGGCTACACTGAAGCTTTCTTT. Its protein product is CASSSRRGYTEAFF.

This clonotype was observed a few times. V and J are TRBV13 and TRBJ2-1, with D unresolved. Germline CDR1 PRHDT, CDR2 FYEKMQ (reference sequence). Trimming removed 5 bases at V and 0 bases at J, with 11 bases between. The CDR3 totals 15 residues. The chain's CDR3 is CASSPTVPSYNEQFF. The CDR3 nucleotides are TGTGCCAGCAGCCCTACAGTACCCTCCTACAATGAGCAGTTCTTC.

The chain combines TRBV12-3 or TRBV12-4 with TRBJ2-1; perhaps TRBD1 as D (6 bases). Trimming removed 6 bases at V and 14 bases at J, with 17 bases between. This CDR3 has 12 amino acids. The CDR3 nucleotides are TGTGCCAGCAGACTTGGACAGAGTGTGAAGTTCTTC. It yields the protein CASRLGQSVKFF.

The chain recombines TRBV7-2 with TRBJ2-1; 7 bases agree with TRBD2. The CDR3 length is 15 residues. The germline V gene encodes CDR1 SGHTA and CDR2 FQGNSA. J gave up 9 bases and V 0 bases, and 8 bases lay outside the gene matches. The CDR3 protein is CASSLARDYWGEQFF. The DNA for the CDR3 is TGTGCCAGCAGCTTAGCTCGGGACTACTGGGGTGAGCAGTTCTTC.

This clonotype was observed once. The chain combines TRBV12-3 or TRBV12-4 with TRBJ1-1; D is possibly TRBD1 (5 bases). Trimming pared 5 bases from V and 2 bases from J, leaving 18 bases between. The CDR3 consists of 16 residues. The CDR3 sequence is CASSPSGRSGNTEAFF. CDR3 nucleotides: TGTGCCAGCAGTCCGTCGGGACGGTCGGGTAACACTGAAGCTTTCTTT.

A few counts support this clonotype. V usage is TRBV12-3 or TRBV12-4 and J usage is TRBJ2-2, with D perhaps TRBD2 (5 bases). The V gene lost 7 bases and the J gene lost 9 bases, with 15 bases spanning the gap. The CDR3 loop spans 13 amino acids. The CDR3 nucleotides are TGTGCCAGCACTCCCGAGGGATTATGGGAGCTGTTTTTT. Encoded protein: CASTPEGLWELFF.

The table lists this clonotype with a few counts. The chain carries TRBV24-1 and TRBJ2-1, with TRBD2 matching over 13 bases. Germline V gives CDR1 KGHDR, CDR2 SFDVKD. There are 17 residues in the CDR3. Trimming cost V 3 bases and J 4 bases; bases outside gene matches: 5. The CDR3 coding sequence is TGTGCCACCAGTGATGGACTAGCGGGAGCAGTTTACAATGAGCAGTTCTTC. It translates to CATSDGLAGAVYNEQFF.

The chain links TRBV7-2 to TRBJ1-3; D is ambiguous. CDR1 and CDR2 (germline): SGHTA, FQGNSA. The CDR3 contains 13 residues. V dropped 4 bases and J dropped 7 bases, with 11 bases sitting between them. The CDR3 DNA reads TGTGCCAGCAGCTCATACCAGCTGAACACCATATATTTT. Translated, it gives CASSSYQLNTIYF. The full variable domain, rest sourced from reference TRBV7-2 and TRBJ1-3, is GAGVSQSPSNKVTEKGKDVELRCDPISGHTALYWYRQSLGQGLEFLIYFQGNSAPDKSGLPSDRFSAERTGGSVSTLTIQRTQQEDSAVYLCASSSYQLNTIYFGEGSWLTVV.

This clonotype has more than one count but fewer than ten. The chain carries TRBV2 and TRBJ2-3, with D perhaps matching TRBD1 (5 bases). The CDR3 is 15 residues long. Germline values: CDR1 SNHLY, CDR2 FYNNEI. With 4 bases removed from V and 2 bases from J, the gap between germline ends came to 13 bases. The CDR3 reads CASSVQGSDTDTQYF. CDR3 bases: TGTGCCAGCAGTGTGCAGGGCTCCGACACAGATACGCAGTATTTT.

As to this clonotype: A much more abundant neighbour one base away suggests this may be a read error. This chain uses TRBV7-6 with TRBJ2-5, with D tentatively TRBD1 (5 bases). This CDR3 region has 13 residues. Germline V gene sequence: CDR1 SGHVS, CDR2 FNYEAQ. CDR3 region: CASSPQEQETKYF. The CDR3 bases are TGTGCCAGCAGCCCACAGGAGCAAGAGACCAAGTACTTC.

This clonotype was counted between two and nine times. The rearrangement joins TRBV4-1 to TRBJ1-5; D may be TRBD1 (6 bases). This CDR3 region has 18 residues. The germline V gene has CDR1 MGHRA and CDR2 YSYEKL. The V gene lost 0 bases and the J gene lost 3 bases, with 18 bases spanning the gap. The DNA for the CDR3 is TGCGCCAGCAGCCAAGATTTTCAGAACAGGGTTGTCAATCAGCCCCAGCATTTT. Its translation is CASSQDFQNRVVNQPQHF.

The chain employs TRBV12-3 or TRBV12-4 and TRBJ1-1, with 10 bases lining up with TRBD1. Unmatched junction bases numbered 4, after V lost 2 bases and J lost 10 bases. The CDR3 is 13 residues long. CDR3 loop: CASSLRTGGRAFF. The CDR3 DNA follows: TGTGCCAGCAGTTTACGGACAGGGGGTAGAGCTTTCTTT.

In DNA, the CDR3 is TGTGCCAGCAGTTCCCGACAGGGGATGTATGGCACTGAAGCTTTCTTT. This codes for CASSSRQGMYGTEAFF. The gene calls are TRBV27 and TRBJ1-1, with 8 bases lining up with TRBD1. The CDR3 has 16 residues. CDR1 MNHEY and CDR2 SMNVEV come from the germline V gene (reference sequence). J gave up 4 bases and V 4 bases, and 11 bases lay outside the gene matches.